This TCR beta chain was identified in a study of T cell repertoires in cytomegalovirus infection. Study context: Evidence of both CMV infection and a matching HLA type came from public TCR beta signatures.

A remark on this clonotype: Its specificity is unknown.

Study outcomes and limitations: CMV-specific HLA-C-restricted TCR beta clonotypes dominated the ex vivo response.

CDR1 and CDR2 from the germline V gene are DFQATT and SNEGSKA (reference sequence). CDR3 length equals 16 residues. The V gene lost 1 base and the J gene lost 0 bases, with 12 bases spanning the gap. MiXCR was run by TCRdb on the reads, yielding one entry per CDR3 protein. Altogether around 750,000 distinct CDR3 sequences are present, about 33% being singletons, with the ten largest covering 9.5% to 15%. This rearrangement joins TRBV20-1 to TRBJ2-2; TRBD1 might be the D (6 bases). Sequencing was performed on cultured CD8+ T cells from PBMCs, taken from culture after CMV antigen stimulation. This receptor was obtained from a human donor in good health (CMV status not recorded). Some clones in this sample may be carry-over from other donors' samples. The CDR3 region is CSARVGARSNTGELFF. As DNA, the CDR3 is TGCAGTGCTAGAGTGGGGGCGCGTTCGAACACCGGGGAGCTGTTTTTT.